A single sample gave rise to the 15 T cell receptor beta chains below, sequenced in a study of T cells expressing NK-cell markers. TCRdb reprocessed the 5' RACE reads and keeps a single row for each CDR3 protein, giving no DNA. The sample table sets out about 460,000 distinct CDR3 sequences. Sequenced input: blood T cells: a sorted CD56 or NKG2C T cell subset, CD4+ or CD8+ T cells, or bulk PBMC T cells (not recorded which). These TCRs come from a woman aged 50 to 60 in good health.

The V and J genes are TRBV27 and TRBJ1-6. The CDR3 runs to 15 residues. Germline CDR1 MNHEY, CDR2 SMNVEV (reference sequence). The CDR3 is CASSLEGWANSPLHF.

This chain joins TRBV4-1 and TRBJ2-6; TCRdb calls TRBD1, which cannot be checked without DNA. The CDR3 sequence is 16 residues long. Germline loops: CDR1 MGHRA, CDR2 YSYEKL. The CDR3 here is CASSQVSGAGANVLTF.

V usage is TRBV18 and J usage is TRBJ1-1; without DNA, the TCRdb call of TRBD1 cannot be checked. The CDR3 is made up of 14 amino acids. CDR1 and CDR2 from the germline V gene are KGHSH and LQKENI. This CDR3 is CASSPLPGDTEAFF.

The chain employs TRBV24-1 and TRBJ1-2; as DNA is missing, the TRBD1 call by TCRdb cannot be tested. This CDR3 has 13 amino acids. Germline CDR1 and CDR2: KGHDR and SFDVKD. The chain's CDR3 is CATSAGGPYGYTF.

This rearrangement joins TRBV4-1 to TRBJ1-2; TCRdb's D gene call, TRBD1, goes unchecked for lack of DNA. Germline V CDR1 and CDR2: MGHRA, YSYEKL. This CDR3 contains 14 residues. CDR3 residues: CASSRQGFDYGYTF.

The chain links TRBV24-1 to TRBJ1-1; TCRdb's D call of TRBD1 is untestable without DNA. The length of the CDR3 is 16 residues. CDR1 is KGHDR and CDR2 is SFDVKD in the germline V gene. The CDR3 is CATSEKGDPMNTEAFF.

V usage is TRBV7-9 and J usage is TRBJ2-5. In germline, CDR1 is SEHNR, CDR2 FQNEAQ (reference sequence). The CDR3 consists of 13 residues. The CDR3 sequence is CASSFPGWETQYF.

This chain's CDR3 is CASSVGDLLTDTQYF. The chain has TRBV9 and TRBJ2-3. The CDR3 loop spans 15 amino acids. CDR1 and CDR2 from the germline V gene are SGDLS and YYNGEE.

The chain carries TRBV4-1 and TRBJ2-3; the TCRdb D gene call, TRBD1, has no DNA to confirm it. This CDR3 contains 16 residues. CDR1 is MGHRA and CDR2 is YSYEKL in the germline V gene. CDR3 sequence reads: CASSPFSGRRADTQYF.

The chain joins TRBV6-5 to TRBJ1-1; TCRdb indicates TRBD1, and absent DNA this call remains unverified. The CDR3 is 14 residues long. Germline CDR1 and CDR2: MNHEY and SVGAGI. Here the CDR3 reads CASSPDRVARFAFF.

This chain joins TRBV29-1 and TRBJ2-5. This CDR3 contains 14 residues. Germline lookup yields CDR1 SQVTM and CDR2 ANQGSEA. This CDR3 is CSVPNSDSTETQYF.

The chain uses TRBV11-2 and TRBJ2-3; absent DNA, TCRdb's TRBD2 call cannot be checked. Germline V gene sequence: CDR1 SGHAT, CDR2 FQNNGV. The CDR3 length is 16 residues. This chain's CDR3 is CASRLSGTRSTDTQYF. The full variable domain, in which reference TRBV11-2 and TRBJ2-3 provide the parts outside the CDR3, is EAGVAQSPRYKIIEKRQSVAFWCNPISGHATLYWYQQILGQGPKLLIQFQNNGVVDDSQLPKDRFSAERLKGVDSTLKIQPAKLEDSAVYLCASRLSGTRSTDTQYFGPGTRLTVL.

The chain links TRBV7-9 to TRBJ2-3; TCRdb's assignment of TRBD2 cannot be checked, as there is no DNA. The CDR3 has 18 residues. Germline V lookup: CDR1 SEHNR, CDR2 FQNEAQ (reference sequence). CDR3 residues: CASSPGLAGEWGTDTQYF. Full variable domain (rest looked up from reference TRBV7-9 and TRBJ2-3): DTGVSQNPRHKITKRGQNVTFRCDPISEHNRLYWYRQTLGQGPEFLTYFQNEAQLEKSRLLSDRFSAERPKGSFSTLEIQRTEQGDSAMYLCASSPGLAGEWGTDTQYFGPGTRLTVL.

The V gene is TRBV13, the J gene TRBJ2-4; TCRdb gives TRBD2 as the D gene, but with no DNA this cannot be confirmed. The CDR3 totals 14 residues. Germline V gives CDR1 PRHDT, CDR2 FYEKMQ (reference sequence). The chain's CDR3 is CASRGGLAKNIQYF.

CDR3 loop: CASSLVASGRNEQFF. This rearrangement joins TRBV7-9 to TRBJ2-1; TCRdb reports TRBD2, a call that lacks DNA to check it against. This CDR3 region has 15 residues. The germline CDR1 and CDR2 sequences are SEHNR and FQNEAQ (reference sequence).